This passage covers 20 T cell receptor beta chains from one sample sequenced in a study of T cell repertoires in cytomegalovirus infection. TCRdb ran MiXCR on the reads and lists one entry per CDR3 protein. The table lists about 700,000 distinct CDR3 sequences, 33% of them singletons. These receptors' antigens are unknown. This material consisted of cultured PBMCs, taken from culture after CMV antigen stimulation. These receptors all stem from a human donor in good health (CMV status not recorded). Some clones in this sample may be carry-over from other donors' samples.

This clonotype was seen ten or more times. This chain connects TRBV7-2 to TRBJ2-5; D gene ambiguous. Germline V lookup: CDR1 SGHTA, CDR2 FQGNSA. Trimming took 2 bases from V and 2 from J, leaving 12 bases between them. The CDR3 has 15 residues. CDR3 coding DNA: TGTGCCAGCAGCTTAACCACTAACCGACAAGAGACCCAGTACTTC. It codes for CASSLTTNRQETQYF.

V and J are TRBV12-3 or TRBV12-4 and TRBJ1-5; D is ambiguous. CDR3 size: 11 residues. V gave up 7 bases and J gave up 9 bases, with 10 bases separating them. The CDR3 DNA follows: TGTGCCAGCACCTTGGGAGGGCCCCAGCATTTT. As protein: CASTLGGPQHF.

This clonotype occurred many times. The CDR3 DNA reads TGTGCCAGCAGTTTAACCAGGAGCGGCGAAAAACTGTTTTTT. This translates into CASSLTRSGEKLFF. This sequence joins TRBV12-3 or TRBV12-4 and TRBJ1-4; D is ambiguous. V was cut by 2 bases and J by 8 bases, with 12 bases left in between. This CDR3 comprises 14 residues.

This clonotype was observed at least ten times. The V call is TRBV7-2, the J call TRBJ2-1; maybe TRBD2 (5 bases). Germline V gene lookup returns CDR1 SGHTA and CDR2 FQGNSA. V was cut by 1 base and J by 9 bases, with 22 bases left in between. This CDR3 contains 17 residues. CDR3 coding DNA: TGTGCCAGCAGCTTAGTTTATTGGAACCAGAGGGATGGTGAGCAGTTCTTC. Its translation is CASSLVYWNQRDGEQFF.

This clonotype was recorded many times. This chain connects TRBV7-2 to TRBJ1-2; possibly TRBD1 for D (5 bases). Germline-derived CDR1 and CDR2 are SGHTA and FQGNSA. The V end was cut by 8 bases, the J end by 4 bases, with 29 bases between. There are 18 residues in the CDR3. The CDR3 loop reads CASGSRRVGLRHPYGYTF. CDR3 nucleotides: TGTGCCAGCGGATCGAGGCGGGTGGGACTCCGCCACCCCTATGGCTACACCTTC.

The chain has TRBV19 and TRBJ2-2; no clear D. Germline-derived CDR1 and CDR2 are LNHDA and SQIVND (reference sequence). V lost 4 bases to trimming and J lost 7 bases, with 7 bases between them. The CDR3 runs to 12 residues. The CDR3 loop is CASSRGIGELFF. The CDR3 DNA reads TGTGCCAGTAGTAGGGGAATCGGGGAGCTGTTTTTT.

The gene calls are TRBV4-3 and TRBJ2-7; D is ambiguous. The V gene's germline CDR1 is LGHNA and CDR2 YSLEER. Trimming left V 0 bases short and J 3 bases short, with 9 bases between. The CDR3 has 14 amino acids. CDR3 nucleotide sequence: TGCGCCAGCAGCCAAGAGGGCACGGACTACGAGCAGTACTTC. It encodes CASSQEGTDYEQYF.

This clonotype was detected only a few times. The J gene is TRBJ2-6, the V gene TRBV20-1; 11 bases are shared with TRBD1. The germline gives CDR1 DFQATT, CDR2 SNEGSKA (reference sequence). The CDR3 is 19 residues long. The trim removed 1 base at V and 0 bases at J, leaving 8 bases unmatched. As DNA, the CDR3 is TGCAGTGCTAGAGTTGGAGGGACAGGGGGGAGCTCTGGGGCCAACGTCCTGACTTTC. It specifies CSARVGGTGGSSGANVLTF.

This chain uses TRBV6-2 or TRBV6-3 with TRBJ2-5, with D unclear. Germline V gene lookup returns CDR1 MNHEY and CDR2 SVGEGT. Trimming shortened V by 5 bases and J by 5 bases, and 12 bases separated the two germline ends. The CDR3 length is 13 residues. CDR3 bases: TGTGCCAGCAGTAACCACGGTGGGGAGACCCAGTACTTC. It specifies CASSNHGGETQYF.

DNA of the CDR3: TGTGCCAGCTCAAGACAGGGACAGGTCCTTGATGATGGCTACACCTTC. This translates into CASSRQGQVLDDGYTF. The genes are TRBV18 and TRBJ1-2; 8 bases align to TRBD1. The CDR3 totals 16 residues. V was pared by 5 bases and J by 6 bases, with 14 bases of the junction left unmatched. Germline V lookup: CDR1 KGHSH, CDR2 LQKENI. The full variable domain, completed using reference TRBV18 and TRBJ1-2, is NAGVMQNPRHLVRRRGQEARLRCSPMKGHSHVYWYRQLPEEGLKFMVYLQKENIIDESGMPKERFSAEFPKEGPSILRIQQVVRGDSAAYFCASSRQGQVLDDGYTFGSGTRLTVV.

The chain has TRBV2 and TRBJ2-1; possibly TRBD2 for D (6 bases). V lost 2 bases to trimming and J lost 0 bases, with 23 bases between them. Germline V gene lookup returns CDR1 SNHLY and CDR2 FYNNEI. This CDR3 contains 20 residues. The CDR3 region has the DNA TGTGCCAGCAGTGAAATAGGCGGGACGGGAAGGGCCGGCTCCTACAATGAGCAGTTCTTC. It specifies CASSEIGGTGRAGSYNEQFF.

The chain joins TRBV6-6 to TRBJ2-5, with D possibly called TRBD1 or TRBD2 (5 bases each). Germline CDR1 is MNHNY and CDR2 is SVGAGI (reference sequence). V was pared by 4 bases and J by 1 base, with 13 bases between. CDR3 length: 15 residues. Here the CDR3 reads CASSSHPRGQETQYF. CDR3 DNA sequence: TGTGCCAGCAGTTCTCACCCGAGGGGCCAAGAGACCCAGTACTTC.

This clonotype has more than one count but fewer than ten. The V and J genes are TRBV19 and TRBJ2-7; D possibly corresponds to TRBD2 (6 bases). The CDR3 runs to 13 residues. V lost 6 bases, J lost 5 bases, and 14 bases lay in between. Germline CDR1 and CDR2: LNHDA and SQIVND (reference sequence). The CDR3 here is CASRRGGSDEQYF. The CDR3 DNA reads as TGTGCCAGTAGGCGAGGAGGGAGCGACGAGCAGTACTTC.

This chain links TRBV7-2 with TRBJ2-2, with 8 positions matching TRBD1. CDR3 length equals 18 residues. Trimming at V came to 3 bases and at J to 0 bases, leaving 9 bases not matched to a gene. Per germline, CDR1 SGHTA and CDR2 FQGNSA. CDR3 residues: CASSLLGQGAANTGELFF. The CDR3 DNA sequence: TGTGCCAGCAGCTTGTTAGGCCAGGGGGCAGCGAACACCGGGGAGCTGTTTTTT.

This chain links TRBV19 with TRBJ2-3; perhaps TRBD1 as D (6 bases). Germline V CDR1 and CDR2: LNHDA, SQIVND (reference sequence). The CDR3 runs 16 residues. The V end lost 4 bases, the J end lost 4 bases, and 18 bases lay between the germline ends. The CDR3 loop is CASSKGTPGLPDTQYF. CDR3 DNA sequence: TGTGCCAGTAGTAAGGGGACACCTGGGCTCCCAGATACGCAGTATTTT.

There are many counts of this clonotype. The chain has TRBV7-8 and TRBJ1-5; no firm D call. The ends were cut back, 2 bases at V and 10 bases at J, with 15 bases in the middle. The CDR3 extends over 14 amino acids. CDR1 and CDR2 (germline): SGHVS, FQNEAQ. DNA of the CDR3: TGTGCCAGCAGCTTATCCGCCACGGCTCTCCCCCAGCATTTT. It translates to CASSLSATALPQHF.

This clonotype has just a few counts. CDR3 protein: CSASGGTTLSSTDTQYF. DNA for the CDR3: TGCAGTGCTAGCGGGGGCACGACATTATCTAGCACAGATACGCAGTATTTT. The chain recombines TRBV20-1 with TRBJ2-3; D may correspond to TRBD1 or TRBD2 (6 bases each). CDR3 length: 17 residues. Germline CDR1 DFQATT, CDR2 SNEGSKA (reference sequence). Between the trimmed V and J ends, which lost 3 bases and 0 bases, there was a span of 19 bases.

This clonotype showed up just a few times. The chain combines TRBV12-3 or TRBV12-4 with TRBJ2-1; 10 nucleotides match TRBD1. The CDR3 is 15 amino acids. The J segment lost 8 bases and the V segment lost 3 bases, leaving 7 bases of the junction unmatched. The CDR3 is CASSLTGGVIYEQFF. In DNA, the CDR3 is TGTGCCAGCAGTTTGACAGGGGGCGTAATCTATGAGCAGTTCTTC.

A few counts support this clonotype. The chain is built from TRBV25-1 and TRBJ2-4; no clear D gene. The CDR3 extends over 11 amino acids. With 6 bases removed from V and 8 bases from J, the gap between germline ends came to 8 bases. Germline assignment: CDR1 MGHDK and CDR2 SYGVNS. CDR3 loop: CASSISDIQYF. CDR3 nucleotides: TGTGCCAGCAGCATCTCGGACATTCAGTACTTC.

The V gene is TRBV10-3, the J gene TRBJ1-1; 10 nucleotides match TRBD1. Germline CDR1 and CDR2: ENHRY and SYGVKD. The CDR3 has 14 residues. With 7 bases clipped from V and 3 bases from J, the junction kept 5 bases outside the gene matches. CDR3 protein: CAIKDGTGDTEAFF. The DNA for the CDR3 is TGTGCCATCAAGGATGGGACAGGGGACACTGAAGCTTTCTTT.